These T cell receptor beta chains were read from a single sample in a study of shared clonotypes between healthy human individuals. Profiled with immunoSEQ multiplex PCR; TCRdb holds only in-frame clones, not every one. Of some 900,000 clones detected, approximately 80% appear once; the ten largest clones hold approximately 1.5%. The sample was memory CD4+ T cells sorted from blood. The source is a man aged 18 to 35 in good health. CDR3s include the opening cysteine and the closing phenylalanine or tryptophan. Each record gives: D gene, J gene, V gene, CDR3 protein. A D gene is named only where the DNA matches it firmly.

d_gene: TRBD2
j_gene: TRBJ2-2
v_gene: TRBV10-3
CDR3aa: CAIRVTSGTGELFF

d_gene: NA
j_gene: TRBJ2-1
v_gene: TRBV9
CDR3aa: CASSPSGWNEQFF

d_gene: NA
j_gene: TRBJ1-1
v_gene: TRBV10-3
CDR3aa: CAISGQQGRQNTEAFF

d_gene: TRBD1
j_gene: TRBJ1-1
v_gene: TRBV18
CDR3aa: CASSGWGQTEAFF

d_gene: NA
j_gene: TRBJ1-4
v_gene: TRBV2
CDR3aa: CASSVQDVGEKLFF

d_gene: NA
j_gene: TRBJ2-1
v_gene: TRBV20-1
CDR3aa: CSASRNEQFF

d_gene: NA
j_gene: TRBJ1-2
v_gene: TRBV7-9
CDR3aa: CASSLSFGVGLNYGYTF

d_gene: NA
j_gene: TRBJ1-1
v_gene: TRBV15
CDR3aa: CATSGWDTEAFF

d_gene: NA
j_gene: TRBJ2-6
v_gene: TRBV5-1
CDR3aa: CASSLEGRRAGANVLTF

d_gene: NA
j_gene: TRBJ2-1
v_gene: TRBV14
CDR3aa: CASSQMIEQFF

d_gene: TRBD2
j_gene: TRBJ2-2
v_gene: TRBV4-3
CDR3aa: CASSQALFGGTMNTGELFF